Listed below are T cell receptor beta chains from one sample, sequenced in a study of T cell therapy after organ transplantation. Antigens of these TCRs are unknown. Method: immunoSEQ multiplex PCR; TCRdb's copy keeps in-frame clones and lacks some. The table includes 6,000 or so clones, approximately 74% detected once. The sample in question was CD8+ T cells from blood, obtained after autologous CMV-specific T cell therapy. All receptors derive from a human patient who had received a solid organ transplant and had CMV disease. Some T cells may possibly be graft donor cells. Both conserved end residues are part of each CDR3. A D gene is named only where the DNA matches it firmly. The size of a clone is reported for some rows only, either as once, few or many, or as a class for expanded clones.

TRBV15	few	TRBJ1-5	TRBD1	TGTGCCACCAGCTCCGGGACAGGGATTGGTCAGCCCCAGCATTTT	CATSSGTGIGQPQHF
TRBV6-5	.	TRBJ2-7	.	TGTGCCAGCAGTGAAGCGGTATACGAGCAGTACTTC	CASSEAVYEQYF
TRBV2	medium-sized	TRBJ2-1	TRBD2	TGTGCCAGCGAGGCTAGCGGCTACAATGAGCAGTTCTTC	CASEASGYNEQFF
TRBV15	.	TRBJ2-1	TRBD2	TGTGCCACCAGCAGAGAAGGACTAGCGGCTTGGAATGAGCAGTTCTTC	CATSREGLAAWNEQFF
TRBV7-2	few	TRBJ1-1	.	TGTGCCAGCAGCTTAGGCATGAGCAGGCGATGGGCTGAAGCTTTCTTT	CASSLGMSRRWAEAFF
TRBV7-7	.	TRBJ2-7	.	TGTGCCAGCAGCTTAGTCGCGGGGAGCGAGCAGTACTTC	CASSLVAGSEQYF
TRBV13	.	TRBJ2-7	.	TGTGCCAGCAGCTTAGGCTTCGGGGGCTACGAGCAGTACTTC	CASSLGFGGYEQYF
TRBV7-2	.	TRBJ2-7	TRBD2	TGTGCCAGCAGCTTAAGAGGGACTACGGCCTACGAGCAGTACTTC	CASSLRGTTAYEQYF
TRBV7-9	once	TRBJ2-5	TRBD1	TGTGCCAGCAGCTCACCGCTGACAGGGGGTCAAGAGACCCAGTACTTC	CASSSPLTGGQETQYF
TRBV19	.	TRBJ1-5	.	TGTGCCAGTACCCAGGGGTCCTATCAGCCCCAGCATTTT	CASTQGSYQPQHF
TRBV5-6	once	TRBJ2-7	.	TGTGCCAGCAGCTTTCGGGGCTCGCAGGAGCAGTACTTC	CASSFRGSQEQYF
TRBV28	.	TRBJ2-3	.	TGTGCCAGCAGCCTACGTGGGTCAGATACGCAGTATTTT	CASSLRGSDTQYF
TRBV19	medium-sized	TRBJ2-5	.	TGTGCCAGTAGTATTCTGGGGCTAGAGACCCAGTACTTC	CASSILGLETQYF
TRBV21-1	.	TRBJ2-7	.	TGTGCCAGTTCTCGAGGTGGGAGGGGCCTGGACGAGCAGTACTTC	CASSRGGRGLDEQYF
TRBV7-9	few	TRBJ2-5	.	TGTGCCAGCATCCCAAGCGGGTTCGAGACCCAGTACTTC	CASIPSGFETQYF
TRBV15	medium-sized	TRBJ2-1	TRBD2	TGTGCCACCAGCAGAGATTCAAGCGGGAGGGGGTTGGGTGAGCAGTTCTTC	CATSRDSSGRGLGEQFF
TRBV7-9	.	TRBJ2-7	TRBD2	TGTGCCAGCAGCTTTGGTACTAGCGGTGGAAATGAGCAGTACTTC	CASSFGTSGGNEQYF
TRBV7-3	.	TRBJ2-1	.	TGTGCCAGCAGCTTATTTAAGTGGAGCTCCTACAATGAGCAGTTCTTC	CASSLFKWSSYNEQFF
TRBV6-5	.	TRBJ2-7	.	TGTGCCAGCAGTTACCTACTCCTCTCCTACGAGCAGTACTTC	CASSYLLLSYEQYF
TRBV7-6	few	TRBJ2-2	TRBD2	TGTGCCAGCAGCTCTCGGGGCGGGAGTAACACCGGGGAGCTGTTTTTT	CASSSRGGSNTGELFF
TRBV28	.	TRBJ2-2	TRBD2	TGTGCCAGCAGTTTCTCGATAGCGGGAGACGGTGCCACCGGGGAGCTGTTTTTT	CASSFSIAGDGATGELFF
TRBV7-8	.	TRBJ1-2	.	TGTGCCAGCAGCCCTTTGCGCGGCTACACCTTC	CASSPLRGYTF
TRBV9	.	TRBJ1-2	.	TGTGCCAGCAGCTCCCAGGGGTACGCTAACTATGGCTACACCTTC	CASSSQGYANYGYTF
TRBV4-1	large	TRBJ2-5	.	TGCGCCAGCAGCCAGCCGGACAGTCTGGGAGAGACCCAGTACTTC	CASSQPDSLGETQYF
TRBV6-5	.	TRBJ2-5	TRBD1	TGTGCCAGCAGCCCAGGGGGCCGAGAGACCCAGTACTTC	CASSPGGRETQYF
TRBV5-6	.	TRBJ1-1	TRBD1	TGTGCCAGCAGCCGATACGGACAGGGGGACTTGAACACTGAAGCTTTCTTT	CASSRYGQGDLNTEAFF
TRBV6-1	.	TRBJ1-1	TRBD1	TGTGCCAGCAGTGAAGCGACAGGGAGGGGGAACACTGAAGCTTTCTTT	CASSEATGRGNTEAFF